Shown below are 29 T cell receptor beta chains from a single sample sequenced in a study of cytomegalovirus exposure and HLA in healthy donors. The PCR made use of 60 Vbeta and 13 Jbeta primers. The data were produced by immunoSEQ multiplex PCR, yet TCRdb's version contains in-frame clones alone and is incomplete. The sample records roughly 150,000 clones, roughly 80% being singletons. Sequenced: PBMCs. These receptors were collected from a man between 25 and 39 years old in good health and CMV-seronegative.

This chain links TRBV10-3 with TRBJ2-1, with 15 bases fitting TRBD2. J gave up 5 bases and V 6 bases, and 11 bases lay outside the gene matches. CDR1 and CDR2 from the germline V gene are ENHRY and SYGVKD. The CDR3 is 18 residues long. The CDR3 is CAISARTSGRAKNNEQFF. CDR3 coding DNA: TGTGCCATCAGCGCTCGGACTAGCGGGAGGGCCAAGAACAATGAGCAGTTCTTC.

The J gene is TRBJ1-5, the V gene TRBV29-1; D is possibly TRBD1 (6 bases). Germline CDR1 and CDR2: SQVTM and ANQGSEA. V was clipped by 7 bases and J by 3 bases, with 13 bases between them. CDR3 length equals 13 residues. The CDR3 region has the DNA TGCAGCGCTGCTGGGGACACCAATCAGCCCCAGCATTTT. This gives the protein CSAAGDTNQPQHF.

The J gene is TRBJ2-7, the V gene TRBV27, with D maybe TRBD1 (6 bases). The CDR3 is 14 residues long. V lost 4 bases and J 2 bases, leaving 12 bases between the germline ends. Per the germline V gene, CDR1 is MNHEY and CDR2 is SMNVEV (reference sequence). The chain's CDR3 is CASSSRQDPYEQYF. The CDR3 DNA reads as TGTGCCAGCAGTTCCCGACAGGACCCCTACGAGCAGTACTTC.

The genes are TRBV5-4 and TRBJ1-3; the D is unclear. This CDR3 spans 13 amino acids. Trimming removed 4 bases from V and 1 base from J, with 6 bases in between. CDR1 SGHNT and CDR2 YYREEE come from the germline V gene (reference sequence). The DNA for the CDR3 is TGTGCCAGCAGCCAGAGGTCTGGAAACACCATATATTTT. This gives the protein CASSQRSGNTIYF.

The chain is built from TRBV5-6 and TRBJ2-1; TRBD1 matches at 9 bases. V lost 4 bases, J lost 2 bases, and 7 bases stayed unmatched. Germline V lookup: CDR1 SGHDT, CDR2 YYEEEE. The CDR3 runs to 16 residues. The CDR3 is CASSLNRDRAYNEQFF. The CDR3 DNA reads TGTGCCAGCAGCCTGAACCGGGACAGGGCCTACAATGAGCAGTTCTTC.

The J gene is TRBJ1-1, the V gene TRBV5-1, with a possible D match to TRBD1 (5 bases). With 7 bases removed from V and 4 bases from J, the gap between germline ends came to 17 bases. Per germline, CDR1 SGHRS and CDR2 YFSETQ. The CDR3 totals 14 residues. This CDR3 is CASVRDSKGTEAFF. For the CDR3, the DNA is TGCGCCAGCGTAAGGGACTCCAAGGGCACTGAAGCTTTCTTT.

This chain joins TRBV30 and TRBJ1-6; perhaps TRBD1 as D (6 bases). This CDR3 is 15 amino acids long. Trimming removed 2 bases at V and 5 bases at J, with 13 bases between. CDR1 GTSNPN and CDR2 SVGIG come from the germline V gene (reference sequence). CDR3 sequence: CAWSLLTGNNSPLHF. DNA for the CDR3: TGTGCCTGGAGTCTTCTGACAGGAAATAATTCACCCCTCCACTTT.

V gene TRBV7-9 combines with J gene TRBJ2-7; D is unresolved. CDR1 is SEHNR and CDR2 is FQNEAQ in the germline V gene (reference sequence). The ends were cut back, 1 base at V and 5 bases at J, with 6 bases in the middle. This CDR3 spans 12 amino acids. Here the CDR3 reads CASSLDIHEQYF. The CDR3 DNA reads TGTGCCAGCAGCTTAGACATCCACGAGCAGTACTTC.

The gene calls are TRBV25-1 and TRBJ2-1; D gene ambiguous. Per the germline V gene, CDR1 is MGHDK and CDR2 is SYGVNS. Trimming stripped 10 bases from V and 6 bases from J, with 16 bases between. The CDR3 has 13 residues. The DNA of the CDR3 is TGTGCCACCGGTTTACTCTCTGGCAATGAGCAGTTCTTC. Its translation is CATGLLSGNEQFF.

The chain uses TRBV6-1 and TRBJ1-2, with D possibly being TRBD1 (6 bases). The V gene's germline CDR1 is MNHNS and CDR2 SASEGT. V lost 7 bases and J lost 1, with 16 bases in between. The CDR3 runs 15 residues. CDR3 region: CASKWGRGFNYGYTF. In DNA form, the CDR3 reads TGTGCCAGCAAATGGGGCAGGGGCTTTAACTATGGCTACACCTTC.

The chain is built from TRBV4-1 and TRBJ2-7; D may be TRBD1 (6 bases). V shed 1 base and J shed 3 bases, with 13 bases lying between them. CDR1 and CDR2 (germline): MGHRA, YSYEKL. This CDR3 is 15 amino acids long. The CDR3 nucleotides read TGCGCCAGCAGCCAAGTTCAGGGGTCCGTCTACGAGCAGTACTTC. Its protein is CASSQVQGSVYEQYF.

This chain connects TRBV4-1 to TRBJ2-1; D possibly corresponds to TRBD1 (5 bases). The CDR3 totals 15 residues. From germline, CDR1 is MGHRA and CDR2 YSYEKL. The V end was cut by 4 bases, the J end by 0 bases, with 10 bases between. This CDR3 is CASSPGASSYNEQFF. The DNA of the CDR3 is TGCGCCAGCAGCCCTGGGGCGAGCTCCTACAATGAGCAGTTCTTC.

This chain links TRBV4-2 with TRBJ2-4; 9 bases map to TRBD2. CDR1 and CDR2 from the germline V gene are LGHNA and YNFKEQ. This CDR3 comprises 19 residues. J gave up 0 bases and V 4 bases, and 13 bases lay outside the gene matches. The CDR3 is CASSPLAGERGVAKNIQYF. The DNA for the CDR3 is TGTGCCAGCAGCCCGTTAGCGGGGGAGAGGGGGGTAGCCAAAAACATTCAGTACTTC.

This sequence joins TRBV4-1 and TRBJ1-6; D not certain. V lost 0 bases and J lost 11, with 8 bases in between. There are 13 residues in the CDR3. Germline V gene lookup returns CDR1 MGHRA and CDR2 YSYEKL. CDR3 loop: CASSQDRRAPLHF. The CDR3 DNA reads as TGCGCCAGCAGCCAAGATAGGAGGGCACCCCTCCACTTT.

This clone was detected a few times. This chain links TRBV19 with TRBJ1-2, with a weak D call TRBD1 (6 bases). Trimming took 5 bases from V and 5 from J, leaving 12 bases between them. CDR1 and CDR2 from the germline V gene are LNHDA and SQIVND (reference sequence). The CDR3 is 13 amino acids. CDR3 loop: CASSLDRPYGYTF. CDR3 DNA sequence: TGTGCCAGTAGTCTGGACAGACCTTATGGCTACACCTTC.

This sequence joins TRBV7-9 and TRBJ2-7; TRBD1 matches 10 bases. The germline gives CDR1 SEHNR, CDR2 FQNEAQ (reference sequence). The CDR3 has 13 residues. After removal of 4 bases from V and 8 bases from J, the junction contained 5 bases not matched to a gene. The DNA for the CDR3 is TGTGCCAGCAGCTCGGGACAGGGGATGCAGCAGTACTTC. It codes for CASSSGQGMQQYF.

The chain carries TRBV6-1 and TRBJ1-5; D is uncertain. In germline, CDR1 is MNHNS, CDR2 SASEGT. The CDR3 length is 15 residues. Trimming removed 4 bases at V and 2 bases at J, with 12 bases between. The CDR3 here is CASSGQTQRNQPQHF. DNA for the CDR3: TGTGCCAGCAGTGGTCAGACACAACGCAATCAGCCCCAGCATTTT.

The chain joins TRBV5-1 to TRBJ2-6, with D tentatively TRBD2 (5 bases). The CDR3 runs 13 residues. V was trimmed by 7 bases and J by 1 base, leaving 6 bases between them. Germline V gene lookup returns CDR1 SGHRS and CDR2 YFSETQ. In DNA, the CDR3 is TGCGCCAGCTGGGAGTCTGGGGCCAACGTCCTGACTTTC. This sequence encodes CASWESGANVLTF.

The CDR3: CASSPRTGSGYEQYF. In DNA form, the CDR3 reads TGTGCCAGCAGCCCGAGGACAGGTTCAGGCTACGAGCAGTACTTC. V usage is TRBV6-5 and J usage is TRBJ2-7, with 7 bases identical to TRBD1. The trim removed 6 bases at V and 3 bases at J, leaving 11 bases unmatched. Germline V lookup: CDR1 MNHEY, CDR2 SVGAGI. This CDR3 has 15 amino acids.

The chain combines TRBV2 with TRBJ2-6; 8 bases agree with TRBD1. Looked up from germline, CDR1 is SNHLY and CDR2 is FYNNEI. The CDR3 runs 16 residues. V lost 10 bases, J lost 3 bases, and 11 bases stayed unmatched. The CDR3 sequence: CAIPGTGTNGANVLTF. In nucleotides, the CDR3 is TGTGCCATTCCCGGGACAGGCACTAATGGGGCCAACGTCCTGACTTTC.

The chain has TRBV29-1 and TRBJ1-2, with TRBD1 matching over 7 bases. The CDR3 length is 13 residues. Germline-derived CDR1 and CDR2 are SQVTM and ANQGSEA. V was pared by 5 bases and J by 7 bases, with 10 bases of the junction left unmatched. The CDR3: CSVLTGYNGGYTF. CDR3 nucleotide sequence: TGCAGCGTTTTGACAGGGTATAACGGTGGCTACACCTTC.

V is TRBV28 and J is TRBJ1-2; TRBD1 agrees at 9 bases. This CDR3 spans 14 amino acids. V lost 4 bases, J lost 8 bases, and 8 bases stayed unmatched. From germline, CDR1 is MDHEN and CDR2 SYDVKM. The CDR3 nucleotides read TGTGCCAGCAGTTCTACCGGGACAGGGAAGGGCTACACCTTC. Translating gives CASSSTGTGKGYTF.

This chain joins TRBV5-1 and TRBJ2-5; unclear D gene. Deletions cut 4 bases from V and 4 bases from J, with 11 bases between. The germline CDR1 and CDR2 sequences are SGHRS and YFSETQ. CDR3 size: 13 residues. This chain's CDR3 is CASSPRDGETQYF. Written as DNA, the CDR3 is TGCGCCAGCAGCCCGCGTGATGGAGAGACCCAGTACTTC.

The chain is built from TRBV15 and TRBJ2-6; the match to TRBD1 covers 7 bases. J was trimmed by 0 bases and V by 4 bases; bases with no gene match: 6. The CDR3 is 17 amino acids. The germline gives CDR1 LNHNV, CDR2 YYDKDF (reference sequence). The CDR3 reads CATSTKGAASGANVLTF. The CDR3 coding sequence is TGTGCCACCAGCACAAAGGGGGCTGCCTCTGGGGCCAACGTCCTGACTTTC.

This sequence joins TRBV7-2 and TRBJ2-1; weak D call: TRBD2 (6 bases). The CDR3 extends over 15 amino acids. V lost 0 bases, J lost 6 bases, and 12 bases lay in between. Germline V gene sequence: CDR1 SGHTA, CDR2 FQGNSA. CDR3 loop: CASSLASGAPNEQFF. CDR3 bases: TGTGCCAGCAGCTTAGCTAGCGGAGCCCCCAATGAGCAGTTCTTC.

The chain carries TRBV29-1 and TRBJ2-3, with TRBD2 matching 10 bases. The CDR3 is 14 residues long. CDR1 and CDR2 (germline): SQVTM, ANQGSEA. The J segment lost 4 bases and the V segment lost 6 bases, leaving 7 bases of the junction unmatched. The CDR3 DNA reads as TGCAGCGTCGACAGCGGGGGGGCCGCAGATACGCAGTATTTT. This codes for CSVDSGGAADTQYF.

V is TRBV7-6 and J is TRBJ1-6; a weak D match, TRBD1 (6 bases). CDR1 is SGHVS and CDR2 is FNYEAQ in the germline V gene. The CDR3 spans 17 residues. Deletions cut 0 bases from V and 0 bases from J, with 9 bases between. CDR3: CASSLADRSSYNSPLHF. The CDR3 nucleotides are TGTGCCAGCAGCTTAGCGGACAGAAGCTCCTATAATTCACCCCTCCACTTT. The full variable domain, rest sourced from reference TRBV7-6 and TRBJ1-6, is GAGVSQSPRYKVTKRGQDVALRCDPISGHVSLYWYRQALGQGPEFLTYFNYEAQQDKSGLPNDRFSAERPEGSISTLTIQRTEQRDSAMYRCASSLADRSSYNSPLHFGNGTRLTVT.

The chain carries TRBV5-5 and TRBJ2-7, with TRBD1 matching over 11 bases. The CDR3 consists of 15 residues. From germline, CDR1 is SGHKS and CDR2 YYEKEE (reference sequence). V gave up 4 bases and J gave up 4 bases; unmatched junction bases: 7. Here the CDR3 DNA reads TGTGCCAGCAGCGGGGAGGGACAGGGGGTGTACGAGCAGTACTTC. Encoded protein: CASSGEGQGVYEQYF. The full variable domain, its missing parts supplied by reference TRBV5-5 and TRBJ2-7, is DAGVTQSPTHLIKTRGQQVTLRCSPISGHKSVSWYQQVLGQGPQFIFQYYEKEERGRGNFPDRFSARQFPNYSSELNVNALLLGDSALYLCASSGEGQGVYEQYFGPGTRLTVT.

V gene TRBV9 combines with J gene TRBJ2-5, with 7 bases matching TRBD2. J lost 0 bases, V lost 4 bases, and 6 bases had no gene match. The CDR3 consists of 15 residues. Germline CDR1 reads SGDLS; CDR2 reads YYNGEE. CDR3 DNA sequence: TGTGCCAGCAGCCCCTGGGAGGGGTACCAAGAGACCCAGTACTTC. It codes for CASSPWEGYQETQYF.